The source of this T cell receptor beta chain is a study of CD8 T cells in Susac syndrome. The germline V gene encodes CDR1 MGHRA and CDR2 YSYEKL. CDR3 length equals 14 residues. The V gene lost 5 bases and the J gene lost 2 bases, with 13 bases spanning the gap. With random hexamers, reverse transcription was performed on roughly 0.5 to 1 ug of RNA. A multiplex approach, immunoSEQ multiplex PCR, amplified TCR beta CDR3 across 54 Vbeta and 13 Jbeta. TCRdb analysed the immunoSEQ multiplex PCR reads with MiXCR anew, one entry per CDR3 protein. The sample gives around 300,000 distinct CDR3 sequences, 65% to 90% of which show up once; 0.21% is in the top ten. FACS was used to enrich TEMRA cells, whereas the CD8+ and CD4+ T cells were obtained by negative isolation.

This sequence originates from a human donor with multiple sclerosis. The chain carries TRBV4-1 and TRBJ2-7; D is unclear. Input material: CD8+ T cells from PBMCs. The chain's CDR3 is CASSATDGTYEQYF. The CDR3 region has the DNA TGCGCCAGCAGCGCAACGGACGGAACCTACGAGCAGTACTTC.